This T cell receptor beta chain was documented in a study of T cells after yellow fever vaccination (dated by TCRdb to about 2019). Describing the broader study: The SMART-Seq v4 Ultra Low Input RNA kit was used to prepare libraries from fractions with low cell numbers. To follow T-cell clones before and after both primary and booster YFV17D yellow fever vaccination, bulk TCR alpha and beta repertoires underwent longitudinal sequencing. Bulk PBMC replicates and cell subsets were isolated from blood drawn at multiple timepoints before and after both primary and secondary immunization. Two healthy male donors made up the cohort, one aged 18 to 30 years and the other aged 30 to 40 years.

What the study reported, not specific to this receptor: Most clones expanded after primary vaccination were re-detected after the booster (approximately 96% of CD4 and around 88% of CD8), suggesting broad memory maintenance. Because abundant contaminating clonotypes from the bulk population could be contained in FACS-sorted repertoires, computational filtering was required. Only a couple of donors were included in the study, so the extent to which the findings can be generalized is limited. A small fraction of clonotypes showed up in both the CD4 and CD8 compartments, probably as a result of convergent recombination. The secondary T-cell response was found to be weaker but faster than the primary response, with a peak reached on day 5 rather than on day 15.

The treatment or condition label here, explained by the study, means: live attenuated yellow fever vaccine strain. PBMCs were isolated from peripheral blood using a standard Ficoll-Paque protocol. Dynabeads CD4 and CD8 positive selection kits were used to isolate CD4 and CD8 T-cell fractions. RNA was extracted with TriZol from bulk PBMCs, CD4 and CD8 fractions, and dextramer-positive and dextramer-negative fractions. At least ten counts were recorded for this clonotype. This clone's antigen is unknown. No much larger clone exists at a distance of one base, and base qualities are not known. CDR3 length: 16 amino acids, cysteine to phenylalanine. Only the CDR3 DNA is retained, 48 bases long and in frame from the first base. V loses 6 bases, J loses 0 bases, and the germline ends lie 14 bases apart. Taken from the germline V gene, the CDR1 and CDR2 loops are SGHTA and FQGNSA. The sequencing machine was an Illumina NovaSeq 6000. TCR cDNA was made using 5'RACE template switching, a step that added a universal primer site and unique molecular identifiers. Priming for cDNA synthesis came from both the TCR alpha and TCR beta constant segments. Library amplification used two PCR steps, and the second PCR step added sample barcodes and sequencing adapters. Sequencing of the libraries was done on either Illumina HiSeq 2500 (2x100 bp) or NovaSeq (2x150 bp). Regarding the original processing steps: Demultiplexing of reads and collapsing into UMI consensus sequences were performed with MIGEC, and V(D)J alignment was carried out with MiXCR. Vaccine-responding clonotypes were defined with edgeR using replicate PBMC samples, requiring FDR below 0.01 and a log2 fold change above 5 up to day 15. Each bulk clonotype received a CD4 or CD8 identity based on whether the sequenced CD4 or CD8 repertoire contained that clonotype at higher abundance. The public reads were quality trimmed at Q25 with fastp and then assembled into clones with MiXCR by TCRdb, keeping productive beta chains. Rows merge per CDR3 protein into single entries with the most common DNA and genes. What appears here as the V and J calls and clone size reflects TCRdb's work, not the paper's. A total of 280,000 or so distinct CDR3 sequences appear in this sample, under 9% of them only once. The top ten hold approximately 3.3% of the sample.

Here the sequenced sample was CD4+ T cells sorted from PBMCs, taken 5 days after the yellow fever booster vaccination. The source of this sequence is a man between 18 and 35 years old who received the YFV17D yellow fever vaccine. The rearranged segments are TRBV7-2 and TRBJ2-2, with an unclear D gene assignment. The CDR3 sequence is CASRPLAIPNTGELFF. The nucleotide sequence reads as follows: TGTGCCAGCAGACCCCTCGCTATCCCGAACACCGGGGAGCTGTTTTTT.